The 6 T cell receptor beta chains in this list originate from one sample, sequenced in a study of blood T cell repertoires in COVID-19. The repertoire was sequenced with immunoSEQ multiplex PCR; TCRdb's copy has only in-frame clones and lacks some. This table has 130,000 to 150,000 clones, 88% appearing once. Sequencing was done on a sample of peripheral blood. The receptors were gathered from a woman aged 45-65 years with acute or convalescent COVID-19.

The genes are TRBV11-2 and TRBJ1-6, with TRBD1 matching 8 bases. V lost 6 bases and J lost 0; bases outside the gene matches: 4. Germline CDR1 reads SGHAT; CDR2 reads FQNNGV. The CDR3 covers 16 residues. The CDR3 DNA is TGTGCCAGCAGGCTGACAGGGGACTCCTATAATTCACCCCTCCACTTT. It encodes CASRLTGDSYNSPLHF.

The gene calls are TRBV2 and TRBJ1-5, with 7 bases lining up with TRBD1. Per germline, CDR1 SNHLY and CDR2 FYNNEI. The CDR3 is made up of 14 amino acids. Germline trimming cut 3 bases from V and 5 bases from J; bases unmatched to any gene: 4. The CDR3 DNA is TGTGCCAGCAGTGAGGGACAGTTATATCAGCCCCAGCATTTT. Protein sequence: CASSEGQLYQPQHF.

This clone has just one count. The chain has TRBV6-6 and TRBJ2-7; a weak D match, TRBD1 (6 bases). Germline V gives CDR1 MNHNY, CDR2 SVGAGI (reference sequence). The CDR3 length is 15 residues. The V gene lost 5 bases and the J gene lost 3 bases, with 17 bases spanning the gap. The CDR3 region is CASSPERDTFYEQYF. For the CDR3, the DNA is TGTGCCAGCAGTCCCGAGAGGGACACGTTCTACGAGCAGTACTTC.

This clone has a single count. The chain uses TRBV5-3 and TRBJ2-2; 9 bases line up with TRBD1. TRBV5-3 qualifies as an ORF whose function is uncertain. With V trimmed by 3 bases and J by 6 bases, 6 bases remained unmatched. The CDR3 covers 15 residues. CDR3 bases: TGTGCCAGAAGCTCGAAACAGGGGGCGCCCGGGGAGCTGTTTTTT. As protein: CARSSKQGAPGELFF.

The gene calls are TRBV3-1 (or the pseudogene TRBV3-2) and TRBJ1-6; 7 bases match TRBD1. The germline gives CDR1 LGHDT, CDR2 YNNKEL (reference sequence). This CDR3 comprises 14 residues. Trimming took 1 base from V and 6 from J; bases not matched to a gene: 0. The CDR3 region is CASSQGDSNSPLHF. The CDR3 DNA sequence: TGTGCCAGCAGCCAAGGGGACAGTAATTCACCCCTCCACTTT.

The chain combines TRBV15 with TRBJ1-2, with TRBD1 matching 8 bases. V lost 5 bases, J lost 1 base, and 6 bases stayed unmatched. The CDR3 is 15 amino acids. CDR1 is LNHNV and CDR2 is YYDKDF in the germline V gene (reference sequence). The CDR3 is CATSENRGNNYGYTF. The CDR3 bases are TGTGCCACCAGCGAAAACAGGGGGAATAACTATGGCTACACCTTC. Based on the CDR3 plus reference TRBV15 and TRBJ1-2, the full variable domain is DAMVIQNPRYQVTQFGKPVTLSCSQTLNHNVMYWYQQKSSQAPKLLFHYYDKDFNNEADTPDNFQSRRPNTSFCFLDIRSPGLGDTAMYLCATSENRGNNYGYTFGSGTRLTVV.